Below, 7 T cell receptor beta chains from the same sample are listed, as sequenced in a study of chemoradiotherapy in HPV16-positive cancers. TCRdb's table, derived via immunoSEQ multiplex PCR, lists solely in-frame clones and lacks some. Among 9,500 to 15,000 clones listed, around 89% were seen once. This material consisted of blood, taken from a patient who underwent chemoradiotherapy. The source of these receptors is a human donor with HPV-associated anogenital cancer.

The chain combines TRBV27 with TRBJ1-3; D ambiguous. Germline loops: CDR1 MNHEY, CDR2 SMNVEV (reference sequence). V was cut by 3 bases and J by 1 base, with 13 bases left in between. The CDR3 consists of 16 residues. This CDR3 reads CASSFSRDGSGNTIYF. The CDR3 nucleotides read TGTGCCAGCAGTTTTAGCAGAGATGGTTCTGGAAACACCATATATTTT.

This chain uses TRBV29-1 with TRBJ1-2, with D unclear. Germline values: CDR1 SQVTM, CDR2 ANQGSEA. Trimming removed 3 bases from V and 8 bases from J, with 10 bases in between. The CDR3 runs to 11 residues. In DNA form, the CDR3 reads TGCAGCGTTGACGGGTCCGGAGGCTACACCTTC. As protein: CSVDGSGGYTF.

The CDR3 DNA follows: TGTGCCAGCAGTTTATTAAGGGCCAAAAACATTCAGTACTTC. It specifies CASSLLRAKNIQYF. This sequence joins TRBV28 and TRBJ2-4; D is ambiguous. With 1 base removed from V and 1 base from J, the gap between germline ends came to 5 bases. This CDR3 has 14 residues. Germline lookup yields CDR1 MDHEN and CDR2 SYDVKM.

The chain has TRBV7-9 and TRBJ1-4, with D unclear. Germline-derived CDR1 and CDR2 are SEHNR and FQNEAQ (reference sequence). The CDR3 has 15 amino acids. V was clipped by 5 bases and J by 0 bases, with 10 bases between them. This chain's CDR3 is CASSPPTATNEKLFF. CDR3 sequence (DNA): TGTGCCAGCAGCCCCCCTACTGCAACTAATGAAAAACTGTTTTTT.

The J gene is TRBJ1-1, the V gene TRBV9; no definite D call. Germline lookup yields CDR1 SGDLS and CDR2 YYNGEE. V lost 3 bases and J 0 bases, leaving 15 bases between the germline ends. The CDR3 covers 16 residues. CDR3 bases: TGTGCCAGCAGCGGTGGCCCGGGTGGTATGAACACTGAAGCTTTCTTT. It encodes CASSGGPGGMNTEAFF.

This chain connects TRBV25-1 to TRBJ1-4; 10 bases are shared with TRBD1. The CDR3 is 15 amino acids. Per the germline V gene, CDR1 is MGHDK and CDR2 is SYGVNS. With V trimmed by 5 bases and J by 8 bases, 8 bases remained unmatched. The CDR3 nucleotides are TGTGCCAGCAGTTTACCGGGACAGGGGATAGAAAAACTGTTTTTT. As protein: CASSLPGQGIEKLFF. Filled out from reference TRBV25-1 and TRBJ1-4, the complete variable domain reads EADIYQTPRYLVIGTGKKITLECSQTMGHDKMYWYQQDPGMELHLIHYSYGVNSTEKGDLSSESTVSRIRTEHFPLTLESARPSHTSQYLCASSLPGQGIEKLFFGSGTQLSVL.

The V and J genes are TRBV9 and TRBJ1-6; 7 nucleotides match TRBD1. V lost 4 bases to trimming and J lost 5 bases; unmatched junction nucleotides: 6. The germline V gene encodes CDR1 SGDLS and CDR2 YYNGEE. The CDR3 runs to 15 residues. For the CDR3, the DNA is TGTGCCAGCAGCTCGGGGACAGAAAATAATTCACCCCTCCACTTT. It translates to CASSSGTENNSPLHF.